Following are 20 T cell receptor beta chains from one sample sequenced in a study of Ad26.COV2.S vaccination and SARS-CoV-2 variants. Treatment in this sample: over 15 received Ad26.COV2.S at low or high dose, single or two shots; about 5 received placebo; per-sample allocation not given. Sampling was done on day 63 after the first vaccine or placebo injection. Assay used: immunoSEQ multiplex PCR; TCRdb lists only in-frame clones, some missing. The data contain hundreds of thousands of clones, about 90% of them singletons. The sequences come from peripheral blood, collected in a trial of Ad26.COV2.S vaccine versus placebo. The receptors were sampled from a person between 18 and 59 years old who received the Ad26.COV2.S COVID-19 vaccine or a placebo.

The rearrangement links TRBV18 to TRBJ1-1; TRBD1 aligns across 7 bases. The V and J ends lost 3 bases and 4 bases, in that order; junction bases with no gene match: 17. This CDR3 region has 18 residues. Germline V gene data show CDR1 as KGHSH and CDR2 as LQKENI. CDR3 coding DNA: TGTGCCAGCTCACCCCGTACAGGGGACCCGATTGGGGGCACTGAAGCTTTCTTT. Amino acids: CASSPRTGDPIGGTEAFF. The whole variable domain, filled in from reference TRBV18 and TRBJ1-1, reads NAGVMQNPRHLVRRRGQEARLRCSPMKGHSHVYWYRQLPEEGLKFMVYLQKENIIDESGMPKERFSAEFPKEGPSILRIQQVVRGDSAAYFCASSPRTGDPIGGTEAFFGQGTRLTVV.

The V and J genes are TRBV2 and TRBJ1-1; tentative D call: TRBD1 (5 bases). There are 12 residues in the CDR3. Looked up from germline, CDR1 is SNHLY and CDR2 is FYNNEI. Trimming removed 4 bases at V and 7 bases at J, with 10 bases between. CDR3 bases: TGTGCCAGCAGTGCGGGGGGACTTGAAGCTTTCTTT. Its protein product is CASSAGGLEAFF.

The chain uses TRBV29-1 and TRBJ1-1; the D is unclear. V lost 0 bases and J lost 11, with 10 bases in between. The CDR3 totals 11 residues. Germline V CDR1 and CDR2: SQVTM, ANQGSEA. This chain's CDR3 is CSVEEVGFAFF. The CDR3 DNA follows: TGCAGCGTTGAAGAGGTAGGGTTCGCTTTCTTT.

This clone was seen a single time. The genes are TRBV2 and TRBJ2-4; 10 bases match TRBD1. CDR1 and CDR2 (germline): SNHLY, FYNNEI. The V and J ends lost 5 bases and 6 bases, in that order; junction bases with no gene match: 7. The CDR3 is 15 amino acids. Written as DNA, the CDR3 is TGTGCCAGCAGTCCCCAGACAGGGGGCGCAAACATTCAGTACTTC. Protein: CASSPQTGGANIQYF. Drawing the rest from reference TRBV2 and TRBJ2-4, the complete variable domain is EPEVTQTPSHQVTQMGQEVILRCVPISNHLYFYWYRQILGQKVEFLVSFYNNEISEKSEIFDDQFSVERPDGSNFTLKIRSTKLEDSAMYFCASSPQTGGANIQYFGAGTRLSVL.

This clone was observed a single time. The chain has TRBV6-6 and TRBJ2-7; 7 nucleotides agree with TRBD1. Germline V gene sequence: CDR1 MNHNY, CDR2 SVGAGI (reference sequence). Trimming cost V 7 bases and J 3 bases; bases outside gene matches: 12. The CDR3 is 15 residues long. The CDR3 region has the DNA TGTGCCAGCAACCGGCCCGGGACAGAAGGCTACGAGCAGTACTTC. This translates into CASNRPGTEGYEQYF.

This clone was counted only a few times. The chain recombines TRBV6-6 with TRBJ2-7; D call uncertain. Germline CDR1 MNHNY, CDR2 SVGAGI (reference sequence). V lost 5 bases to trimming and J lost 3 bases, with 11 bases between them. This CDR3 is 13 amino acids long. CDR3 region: CASSPRTHYEQYF. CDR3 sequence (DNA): TGTGCCAGCAGTCCCCGCACGCACTACGAGCAGTACTTC.

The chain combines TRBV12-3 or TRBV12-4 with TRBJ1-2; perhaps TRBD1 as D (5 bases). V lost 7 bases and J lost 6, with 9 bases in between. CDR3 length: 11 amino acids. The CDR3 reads CASTLGDGYTF. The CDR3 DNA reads TGTGCCAGCACCCTGGGGGATGGCTACACCTTC.

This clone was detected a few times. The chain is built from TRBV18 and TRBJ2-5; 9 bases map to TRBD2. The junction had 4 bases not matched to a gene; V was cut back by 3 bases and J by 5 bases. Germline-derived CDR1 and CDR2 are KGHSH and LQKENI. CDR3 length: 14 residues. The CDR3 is CASSPLAGVETQYF. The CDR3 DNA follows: TGTGCCAGCTCACCGTTAGCGGGGGTGGAGACCCAGTACTTC.

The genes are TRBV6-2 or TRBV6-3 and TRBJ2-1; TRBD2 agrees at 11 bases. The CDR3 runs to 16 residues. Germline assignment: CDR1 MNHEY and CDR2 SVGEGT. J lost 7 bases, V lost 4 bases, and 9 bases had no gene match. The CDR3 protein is CASSSPLAGVGNEQFF. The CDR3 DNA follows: TGTGCCAGCAGTTCACCACTAGCGGGGGTGGGGAATGAGCAGTTCTTC.

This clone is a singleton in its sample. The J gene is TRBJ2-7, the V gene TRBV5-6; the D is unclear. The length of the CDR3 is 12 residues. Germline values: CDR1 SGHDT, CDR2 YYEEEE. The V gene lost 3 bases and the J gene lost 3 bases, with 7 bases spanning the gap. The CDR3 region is CASSSDRYEQYF. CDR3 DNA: TGTGCCAGCAGCTCCGACCGCTACGAGCAGTACTTC.

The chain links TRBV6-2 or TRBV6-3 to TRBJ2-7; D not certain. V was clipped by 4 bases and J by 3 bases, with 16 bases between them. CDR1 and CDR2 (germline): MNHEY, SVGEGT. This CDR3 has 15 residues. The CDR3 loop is CASSSMAPLNYEQYF. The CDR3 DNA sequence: TGTGCCAGCAGTTCTATGGCCCCCCTCAACTACGAGCAGTACTTC.

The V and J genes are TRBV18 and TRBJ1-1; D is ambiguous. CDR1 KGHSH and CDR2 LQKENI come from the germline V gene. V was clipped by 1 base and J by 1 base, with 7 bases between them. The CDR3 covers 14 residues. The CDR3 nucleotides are TGTGCCAGCTCACCACGGGCCGGGAACACTGAAGCTTTCTTT. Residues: CASSPRAGNTEAFF.

The CDR3: CASSLLAGYPDTQYF. DNA of the CDR3: TGCGCCAGCAGCTTGCTAGCGGGGTACCCAGATACGCAGTATTTT. V gene TRBV5-1 combines with J gene TRBJ2-3; 9 bases fit TRBD2. V lost 1 base, J lost 4 bases, and 4 bases stayed unmatched. CDR1 is SGHRS and CDR2 is YFSETQ in the germline V gene. This CDR3 has 15 amino acids.

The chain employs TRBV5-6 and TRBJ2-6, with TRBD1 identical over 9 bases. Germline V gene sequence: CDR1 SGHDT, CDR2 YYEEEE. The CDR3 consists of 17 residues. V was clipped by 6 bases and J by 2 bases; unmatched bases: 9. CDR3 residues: CASTVRTGVAGANVLTF. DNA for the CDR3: TGTGCCAGCACCGTGAGGACAGGGGTTGCTGGGGCCAACGTCCTGACTTTC. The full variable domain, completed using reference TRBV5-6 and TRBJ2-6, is DAGVTQSPTHLIKTRGQQVTLRCSPKSGHDTVSWYQQALGQGPQFIFQYYEEEERQRGNFPDRFSGHQFPNYSSELNVNALLLGDSALYLCASTVRTGVAGANVLTFGAGSRLTVL.

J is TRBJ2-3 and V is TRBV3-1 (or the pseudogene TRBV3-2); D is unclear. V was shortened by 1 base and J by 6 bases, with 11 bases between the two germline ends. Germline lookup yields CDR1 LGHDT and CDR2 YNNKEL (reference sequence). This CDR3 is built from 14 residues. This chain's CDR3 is CASSQVPLGDTQYF. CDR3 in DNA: TGTGCCAGCAGCCAAGTACCTCTCGGGGATACGCAGTATTTT.

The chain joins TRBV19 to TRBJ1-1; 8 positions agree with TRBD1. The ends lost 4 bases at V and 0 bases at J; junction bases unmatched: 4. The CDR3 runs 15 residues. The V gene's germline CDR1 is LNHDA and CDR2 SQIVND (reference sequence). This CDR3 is CASSRAGGLNTEAFF. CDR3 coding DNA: TGTGCCAGTAGTAGGGCAGGGGGCCTGAACACTGAAGCTTTCTTT.

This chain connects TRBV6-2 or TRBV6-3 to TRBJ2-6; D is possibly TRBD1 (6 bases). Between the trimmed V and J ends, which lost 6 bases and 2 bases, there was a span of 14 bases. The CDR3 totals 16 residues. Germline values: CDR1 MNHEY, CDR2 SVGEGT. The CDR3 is CASSPEGVAGANVLTF. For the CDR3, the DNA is TGTGCCAGCAGCCCTGAGGGGGTTGCTGGGGCCAACGTCCTGACTTTC.

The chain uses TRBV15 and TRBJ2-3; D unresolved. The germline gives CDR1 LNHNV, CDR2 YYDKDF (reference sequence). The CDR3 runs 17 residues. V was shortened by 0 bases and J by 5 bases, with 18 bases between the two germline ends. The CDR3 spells CATSRDVGLMVGDTQYF. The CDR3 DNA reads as TGTGCCACCAGCAGAGATGTCGGCCTAATGGTGGGAGATACGCAGTATTTT.

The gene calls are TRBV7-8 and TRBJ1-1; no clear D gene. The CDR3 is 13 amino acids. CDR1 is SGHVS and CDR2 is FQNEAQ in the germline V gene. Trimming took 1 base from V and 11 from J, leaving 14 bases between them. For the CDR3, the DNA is TGTGCCAGCAGCTTAGGCCCAGGCACCCCCGCTTTCTTT. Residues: CASSLGPGTPAFF.

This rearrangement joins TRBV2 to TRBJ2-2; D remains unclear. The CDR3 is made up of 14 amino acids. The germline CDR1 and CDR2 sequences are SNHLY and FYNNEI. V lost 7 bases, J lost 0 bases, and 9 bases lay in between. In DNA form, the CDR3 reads TGTGCCAGCACCTACAAGGCGAACACCGGGGAGCTGTTTTTT. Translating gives CASTYKANTGELFF.